Following are 28 T cell receptor beta chains from one sample sequenced in a study of shared clonotypes between healthy human individuals. CD45RO-negative cells were positively selected for CCR7, leaving out terminally differentiated effector memory CD45RA+ cells. Produced via immunoSEQ multiplex PCR; TCRdb's table is partial and in-frame only. The data show about 680,000 clones, about 91% seen once. Sequences were obtained from naive CD8+ T cells sorted from blood. The receptors were sampled from a man aged 25 to 40 in good health.

The chain joins TRBV7-2 to TRBJ1-1; D is undetermined. Germline CDR1 is SGHTA and CDR2 is FQGNSA. This CDR3 is 12 amino acids long. Trimming took off 5 bases at V and 4 bases at J, with 8 bases between the two ends. The CDR3 bases are TGTGCCAGCAGCCCTCGGGCCACTGAAGCTTTCTTT. It is translated as CASSPRATEAFF.

V and J are TRBV29-1 and TRBJ2-1; D gene ambiguous. Between the trimmed V and J ends, which lost 7 bases and 5 bases, there was a span of 12 bases. Germline CDR1 SQVTM, CDR2 ANQGSEA. The CDR3 extends over 12 amino acids. The CDR3 is CSAFNRDNEQFF. In DNA form, the CDR3 reads TGCAGCGCCTTTAATAGGGACAATGAGCAGTTCTTC.

The gene calls are TRBV6-6 and TRBJ2-4; 7 bases map to TRBD1. V gave up 5 bases and J gave up 15 bases; unmatched junction bases: 10. Germline V gives CDR1 MNHNY, CDR2 SVGAGI (reference sequence). This CDR3 comprises 12 residues. For the CDR3, the DNA is TGTGCCAGCAGTAATTACCGGGACAGAACGTACTTC. Translating it yields CASSNYRDRTYF.

The J gene is TRBJ2-3, the V gene TRBV9, with 9 bases that match TRBD1. From germline, CDR1 is SGDLS and CDR2 YYNGEE. The V gene end was trimmed by 3 bases and the J gene end by 6 bases; junction bases not matched to a gene: 5. CDR3 size: 14 residues. The CDR3 coding sequence is TGTGCCAGCAGCGACGGACAGGGGCGGGATACGCAGTATTTT. Protein sequence: CASSDGQGRDTQYF.

The CDR3 loop reads CASSIPGGTEAFF. The CDR3 region has the DNA TGTGCCAGTAGTATACCAGGGGGGACTGAAGCTTTCTTT. The chain recombines TRBV19 with TRBJ1-1, with TRBD1 matching 7 bases. The CDR3 runs to 13 residues. Germline values: CDR1 LNHDA, CDR2 SQIVND (reference sequence). With 2 bases clipped from V and 5 bases from J, the junction kept 2 bases outside the gene matches.

The chain couples TRBV28 to TRBJ2-2; maybe TRBD2 (6 bases). V was cut by 6 bases and J by 7 bases, with 18 bases left in between. The length of the CDR3 is 15 residues. The germline V gene has CDR1 MDHEN and CDR2 SYDVKM. This CDR3 is CASSRSSAYLGELFF. In nucleotides, the CDR3 is TGTGCCAGCAGCCGCTCTAGCGCCTATCTCGGGGAGCTGTTTTTT.

In this sample, this clone turned up once. The chain links TRBV7-2 to TRBJ2-7; D call uncertain. The V gene lost 2 bases and the J gene lost 2 bases, with 7 bases spanning the gap. Germline CDR1 and CDR2: SGHTA and FQGNSA. The CDR3 has 13 amino acids. The CDR3: CASSLFPAYEQYF. CDR3 sequence (DNA): TGTGCCAGCAGCTTATTTCCCGCCTACGAGCAGTACTTC.

Details on this clone: Other DNA sequences in this sample translate to the same CDR3. The DNA for the CDR3 is TGTGCCAGCAGTTTACGCGGGGACGAGCAGTACTTC. Its translation: CASSLRGDEQYF. This chain connects TRBV28 to TRBJ2-7; D is possibly TRBD2 (6 bases). CDR3 length: 12 amino acids. Germline loops: CDR1 MDHEN, CDR2 SYDVKM. The V and J ends lost 2 bases and 5 bases respectively, with 7 bases between them.

V and J are TRBV9 and TRBJ2-5; D is ambiguous. Germline V gives CDR1 SGDLS, CDR2 YYNGEE. CDR3 size: 18 residues. V was pared by 0 bases and J by 2 bases, with 20 bases between. The CDR3 DNA follows: TGTGCCAGCAGCGTAGGAGACCGATGGTCTACTCGACAAGAGACCCAGTACTTC. It yields the protein CASSVGDRWSTRQETQYF. The whole variable domain, filled in from reference TRBV9 and TRBJ2-5, reads DSGVTQTPKHLITATGQRVTLRCSPRSGDLSVYWYQQSLDQGLQFLIQYYNGEERAKGNILERFSAQQFPDLHSELNLSSLELGDSALYFCASSVGDRWSTRQETQYFGPGTRLLVL.

The gene calls are TRBV30 and TRBJ2-1; D assignment may be TRBD1 or TRBD2 (5 bases each). Per the germline V gene, CDR1 is GTSNPN and CDR2 is SVGIG (reference sequence). V lost 1 base, J lost 6 bases, and 10 bases lay in between. The CDR3 length is 13 residues. CDR3: CAWSGGSSNEQFF. DNA of the CDR3: TGTGCCTGGAGTGGGGGGAGTTCCAATGAGCAGTTCTTC.

The J gene is TRBJ1-2, the V gene TRBV29-1; D gene unclear. Trimming shortened V by 5 bases and J by 0 bases, and 10 bases separated the two germline ends. The germline V gene encodes CDR1 SQVTM and CDR2 ANQGSEA. The CDR3 has 13 amino acids. The CDR3 spells CSVSADSNYGYTF. The CDR3 nucleotides read TGCAGCGTTTCCGCAGATTCTAACTATGGCTACACCTTC.

This chain uses TRBV30 with TRBJ1-4; no reliable D call. The CDR3 runs 13 residues. V lost 0 bases, J lost 3 bases, and 5 bases lay in between. Looked up from germline, CDR1 is GTSNPN and CDR2 is SVGIG (reference sequence). CDR3 region: CAWSVSSNEKLFF. Written as DNA, the CDR3 is TGTGCCTGGAGTGTAAGTTCTAATGAAAAACTGTTTTTT.

Of note for this clone: This likely reflects a read error, since a far larger clone is one base away. This chain links TRBV6-6 with TRBJ2-1; 14 bases are a match to TRBD2. Trimming at V came to 2 bases and at J to 9 bases, leaving 0 bases not matched to a gene. The germline V gene has CDR1 MNHNY and CDR2 SVGAGI (reference sequence). The CDR3 totals 14 residues. The CDR3 DNA sequence: TGTGCCAGCAGTTACGGGACTAGCGGGAGTGAGCAGTTCTTC. Its protein product is CASSYGTSGSEQFF.

J is TRBJ2-2 and V is TRBV29-1; D unresolved. Deletions cut 0 bases from V and 3 bases from J, with 5 bases between. CDR1 SQVTM and CDR2 ANQGSEA come from the germline V gene. The CDR3 totals 13 residues. As DNA, the CDR3 is TGCAGCGTTGAAGATCTATACACCGGGGAGCTGTTTTTT. Protein sequence: CSVEDLYTGELFF.

The chain links TRBV7-6 to TRBJ2-3; D is perhaps TRBD1 (5 bases). The V gene's germline CDR1 is SGHVS and CDR2 FNYEAQ. V lost 5 bases, J lost 3 bases, and 12 bases lay in between. CDR3 length: 14 amino acids. The CDR3 loop reads CASSRGPGTDTQYF. The CDR3 nucleotides are TGTGCCAGCAGCCGAGGACCAGGGACAGATACGCAGTATTTT.

The chain uses TRBV4-3 and TRBJ2-1; D possibly corresponds to TRBD2 (7 bases). Germline CDR1 and CDR2: LGHNA and YSLEER. Trimming left V 5 bases short and J 3 bases short, with 14 bases between. There are 15 residues in the CDR3. The CDR3 DNA follows: TGCGCCAGCAGCATGGGGGGGGGCGACTACAATGAGCAGTTCTTC. It is translated as CASSMGGGDYNEQFF.

The chain links TRBV19 to TRBJ1-2, with D unclear. The length of the CDR3 is 13 residues. V lost 5 bases, J lost 4 bases, and 11 bases lay in between. Germline V CDR1 and CDR2: LNHDA, SQIVND (reference sequence). The CDR3 reads CASSAGVGYGYTF. CDR3 coding DNA: TGTGCCAGTAGTGCCGGAGTCGGCTATGGCTACACCTTC.

The V gene is TRBV11-2, the J gene TRBJ1-5; D gene uncertain. CDR3 size: 19 residues. The ends were cut back, 1 base at V and 3 bases at J, with 22 bases in the middle. The germline V gene encodes CDR1 SGHAT and CDR2 FQNNGV. The CDR3 region is CASSLGPGLGVYDNQPQHF. In DNA form, the CDR3 reads TGTGCCAGCAGCTTAGGCCCCGGGCTTGGGGTATATGACAATCAGCCCCAGCATTTT.

This chain joins TRBV11-2 and TRBJ1-2; D is unclear. Germline V gene data show CDR1 as SGHAT and CDR2 as FQNNGV. The CDR3 totals 15 residues. Trimming shortened V by 6 bases and J by 5 bases, and 19 bases separated the two germline ends. The CDR3 reads CASSLGPEDLYGYTF. CDR3 nucleotide sequence: TGTGCCAGCAGTCTAGGCCCAGAAGATCTTTATGGCTACACCTTC. Drawing the rest from reference TRBV11-2 and TRBJ1-2, the complete variable domain is EAGVAQSPRYKIIEKRQSVAFWCNPISGHATLYWYQQILGQGPKLLIQFQNNGVVDDSQLPKDRFSAERLKGVDSTLKIQPAKLEDSAVYLCASSLGPEDLYGYTFGSGTRLTVV.

The V call is TRBV7-2, the J call TRBJ1-1, with D unresolved. V was clipped by 7 bases and J by 5 bases, with 17 bases between them. This CDR3 is built from 14 residues. CDR1 is SGHTA and CDR2 is FQGNSA in the germline V gene. The CDR3 region is CASTVPYRETEAFF. CDR3 DNA sequence: TGTGCCAGCACCGTGCCGTATAGGGAAACTGAAGCTTTCTTT.

J is TRBJ2-7 and V is TRBV18, with 12 bases that match TRBD1. Germline V gene lookup returns CDR1 KGHSH and CDR2 LQKENI. This CDR3 comprises 17 residues. J gave up 1 base and V 2 bases, and 6 bases lay outside the gene matches. CDR3 residues: CASSPNRGQGASYEQYF. DNA of the CDR3: TGTGCCAGCTCACCAAATAGGGGACAGGGGGCTTCCTACGAGCAGTACTTC.

The chain employs TRBV2 and TRBJ1-1; unclear D gene. This CDR3 region has 10 residues. Germline assignment: CDR1 SNHLY and CDR2 FYNNEI. Deletions cut 7 bases from V and 8 bases from J, with 8 bases between. CDR3 bases: TGTGCCAGCATTATAGGGGAAGCTTTCTTT. Translated, it gives CASIIGEAFF.

V gene TRBV7-9 combines with J gene TRBJ2-2, with 10 bases lining up with TRBD2. The V and J ends lost 6 bases and 3 bases, in that order; junction bases with no gene match: 4. The length of the CDR3 is 15 residues. From germline, CDR1 is SEHNR and CDR2 FQNEAQ (reference sequence). CDR3 loop: CASSEREGDTGELFF. The CDR3 DNA is TGTGCCAGCAGTGAGCGGGAGGGAGACACCGGGGAGCTGTTTTTT.

The V call is TRBV7-8, the J call TRBJ1-5; D possibly corresponds to TRBD1 (5 bases). This CDR3 has 16 amino acids. V shed 2 bases and J shed 2 bases, with 13 bases lying between them. Germline V gene data show CDR1 as SGHVS and CDR2 as FQNEAQ. In nucleotides, the CDR3 is TGTGCCAGCAGCTTATCCGGGACGGGTGGCAATCAGCCCCAGCATTTT. This codes for CASSLSGTGGNQPQHF.

The V gene is TRBV9, the J gene TRBJ2-1, with TRBD1 as a possible D gene (5 bases). The germline V gene encodes CDR1 SGDLS and CDR2 YYNGEE. Trimming took 0 bases from V and 1 from J, leaving 11 bases between them. There are 16 residues in the CDR3. The CDR3 nucleotides are TGTGCCAGCAGCGTAGAGCAGGGCCTATCCTACAATGAGCAGTTCTTC. Its translation: CASSVEQGLSYNEQFF.

The V and J genes are TRBV4-3 and TRBJ2-7, with no clear D. Germline V gene lookup returns CDR1 LGHNA and CDR2 YSLEER. The ends were cut back, 0 bases at V and 0 bases at J, with 6 bases in the middle. This CDR3 has 14 residues. CDR3 region: CASSQETYSYEQYF. DNA of the CDR3: TGCGCCAGCAGCCAAGAGACTTACTCCTACGAGCAGTACTTC.

The chain couples TRBV7-3 to TRBJ2-5, with D perhaps TRBD2 (6 bases). Trimming removed 1 base at V and 12 bases at J, with 15 bases between. Germline-derived CDR1 and CDR2 are SGHTA and FQGTGA. The length of the CDR3 is 13 residues. The CDR3 is CASSLNSGGIKYF. Written as DNA, the CDR3 is TGTGCCAGCAGCTTAAACTCTGGGGGGATTAAGTACTTC.

The chain has TRBV19 and TRBJ2-5; no reliable D call. CDR1 is LNHDA, CDR2 SQIVND, per germline (reference sequence). The CDR3 has 14 amino acids. V shed 3 bases and J shed 0 bases, with 8 bases lying between them. CDR3 nucleotides: TGTGCCAGTAGTATCGATGGAAACCAAGAGACCCAGTACTTC. This gives the protein CASSIDGNQETQYF.